Listed below are T cell receptor beta chains from one sample, sequenced in a study of cytomegalovirus exposure and HLA in healthy donors. Assay: immunoSEQ multiplex PCR; the TCRdb copy retains only in-frame clones and omits some. This sample carries over 85,000 clones, 6.5% to 8% of them seen once, and the ten largest clones take roughly 2%. The sample comprised PBMCs. These receptors came from a man in his forties or fifties in good health and CMV-seronegative. Each CDR3 is given with its conserved first and last residue. A D gene is named only where the DNA matches it firmly. Clone size is shown for a subset of rows, as once, few, many or a class of expanded clone.

abundance	j_gene	d_gene	v_gene	CDR3aa	CDR3nt
few	TRBJ2-3	.	TRBV7-9	CASSRRDKDTQYF	TGTGCCAGCAGCCGGCGGGATAAGGATACGCAGTATTTT
.	TRBJ2-3	TRBD2	TRBV5-1	CASSGWTSGSTDTQYF	TGCGCCAGCAGCGGCTGGACTAGCGGATCCACAGATACGCAGTATTTT
few	TRBJ1-1	TRBD1	TRBV7-3	CASSRDRESEAFF	TGTGCCAGCAGTAGAGACAGGGAATCTGAAGCTTTCTTT
few	TRBJ2-5	.	TRBV29-1	CSVGQETQYF	TGCAGCGTTGGTCAGGAGACCCAGTACTTC
few	TRBJ2-7	.	TRBV9	CASSPFSADTSYEQYF	TGTGCCAGCAGCCCTTTTTCCGCAGACACCTCCTACGAGCAGTACTTC
few	TRBJ2-5	.	TRBV28	CASSLFPSQETQYF	TGTGCCAGCAGTTTATTTCCTAGCCAAGAGACCCAGTACTTC
.	TRBJ1-1	.	TRBV7-2	CASSLESTQAEAFF	TGTGCCAGCAGCTTAGAATCGACCCAGGCTGAAGCTTTCTTT
few	TRBJ1-4	TRBD1	TRBV7-9	CASSLDVRDSEKLFF	TGTGCCAGCAGCTTAGACGTACGGGACAGTGAAAAACTGTTTTTT
.	TRBJ2-6	.	TRBV11-2	CASTWSSGANVLTF	TGTGCCAGCACCTGGAGCTCTGGGGCCAACGTCCTGACTTTC
.	TRBJ2-6	.	TRBV6-6	CASSYAGTGANVLTF	TGTGCCAGCAGTTACGCGGGAACTGGGGCCAACGTCCTGACTTTC
few	TRBJ2-7	.	TRBV1	CTSSQVSGRARYEQYF	TGCACCAGCAGCCAAGTTTCCGGGAGGGCACGATACGAGCAGTACTTC
few	TRBJ2-7	.	TRBV29-1	CSVITVYEQYF	TGCAGCGTTATTACAGTCTACGAGCAGTACTTC
.	TRBJ1-3	.	TRBV5-1	CASTRGVPGNTIYF	TGCGCCAGCACCAGGGGCGTGCCTGGAAACACCATATATTTT